This TCR beta chain was documented in a study of T cells after yellow fever vaccination. The wider study: SMART-Seq v4 Ultra Low Input prepared the low-cell-number fractions.

Researchers made TCR cDNA using 5'RACE template switching, and this step added a universal primer site and UMIs. TCRdb reprocessed the 5' RACE reads via MiXCR and lists one record per CDR3 protein. The sample has some 350,000 distinct CDR3 sequences, under 14% seen once. The source material was PBMCs, sampled on the day of the first yellow fever vaccination. The sequence derives from a man between 18 and 29 years old who received the YFV17D yellow fever vaccine.

In DNA form, the CDR3 reads TGCAGGCAAATAGCCGGGGGAGCGGGGGGCACAGATACGCAGTATTTT. Protein: CRQIAGGAGGTDTQYF. The V gene is TRBV20-1, the J gene TRBJ2-3; TRBD2 matches 8 bases. CDR3 length: 16 residues. The germline V gene encodes CDR1 DFQATT and CDR2 SNEGSKA (reference sequence).